The clone carrying this TCR beta chain showed up many times. Its antigen remains unknown. The data derive from a study of regulatory T cells in long-lasting Graves disease. Findings and limits, study-wide: Owing to a sample size that was small, accuracy may have been reduced.

TCR beta libraries were built with iRepertoire HTBI primers and Arm-PCR of CDR3 regions. TCRdb re-analysed the multiplex PCR reads in MiXCR, keeping a single row per CDR3 protein. The data contain around 450,000 distinct CDR3 sequences, 15% to 20% of them singletons. CDR1 is SGHAT, CDR2 FQNNGV, per germline. The CDR3 covers 14 residues. V shed 1 base and J shed 8 bases, with 11 bases lying between them. As for time point: newly diagnosed GD, antithyroid drugs for less than 3 months. The TCR library was made from RNA that had been extracted from PBMCs in TRIzol. The data were also submitted as part of a second study, on T cells in Graves' hyperthyroidism and ophthalmopathy.

The sample was peripheral blood mononuclear cells (PBMCs), taken at new diagnosis, from a patient treated with antithyroid drugs. This rearrangement joins TRBV11-2 to TRBJ1-4; unclear D gene. This sequence originates from a man aged 35-49 years with Graves disease. The CDR3 is CASSLVVVTEKLFF. In nucleotides, the CDR3 is TGTGCCAGCAGCTTAGTAGTAGTAACGGAAAAACTGTTTTTT.